This T cell receptor (beta chain) was found in a study of spatial heterogeneity in lung cancer. The time point: sample taken at primary tumor resection. 72 TRACERx patients with early, untreated non-small cell lung cancer donated samples. The sample holds one count of this clonotype. Trimming took off 5 bases at V and 5 bases at J, with 10 bases between the two ends. The CDR3 sequence is 12 residues long. Germline V gene lookup returns CDR1 PRHDT and CDR2 FYEKMQ (reference sequence). Using its own MiXCR run on the 5' RACE reads, TCRdb lists one record per CDR3 protein. The table records roughly 1,700 distinct CDR3 sequences, more than 20% of them present only once.

The gene calls are TRBV13 and TRBJ2-7; D possibly corresponds to TRBD1 (6 bases). The source of this sequence is a male donor with early-stage non-small cell lung cancer. Here the sequenced sample was normal lung tissue next to the tumor, taken at surgery. DNA of the CDR3: TGTGCCAGCAGCACATACAGGGACGAGCAGTACTTC. Translated, it gives CASSTYRDEQYF.